A single sample is the source of the 23 T cell receptor beta chains below, sequenced in a study of cytomegalovirus exposure and HLA in healthy donors. Profiled with immunoSEQ multiplex PCR; TCRdb holds only in-frame clones, not every one. Of under 65,000 clones in the sample, about 92% are singletons; the top ten hold around 8%. Sequencing input: PBMCs. These receptors came from a woman aged 18-35 years in good health and CMV-seropositive.

The chain has TRBV7-9 and TRBJ1-1; 7 nucleotides line up with TRBD1. The CDR3 has 12 residues. Unmatched junction bases numbered 3, after V lost 5 bases and J lost 6 bases. Germline V gives CDR1 SEHNR, CDR2 FQNEAQ (reference sequence). CDR3 nucleotides: TGTGCCAGCAGCCTCAGGGGGGCTGAAGCTTTCTTT. Translated: CASSLRGAEAFF.

The chain recombines TRBV6-1 with TRBJ1-3; TRBD1 matches at 10 bases. The J segment lost 1 base and the V segment lost 4 bases, leaving 4 bases of the junction unmatched. The CDR3 extends over 16 amino acids. CDR1 and CDR2 from the germline V gene are MNHNS and SASEGT. The CDR3 coding sequence is TGTGCCAGCAGTGTAGGACAGGGGGTTTCTGGAAACACCATATATTTT. Its translation: CASSVGQGVSGNTIYF.

The rearrangement uses TRBV7-2 and TRBJ2-7; 11 positions match TRBD2. Per the germline V gene, CDR1 is SGHTA and CDR2 is FQGNSA. V trimming: 4 bases; J trimming: 3 bases; junction bases outside the gene matches: 5. CDR3 length equals 15 residues. In nucleotides, the CDR3 is TGTGCCAGCAGCTCCTCTAGCGGGGGGTACTACGAGCAGTACTTC. This codes for CASSSSSGGYYEQYF.

There are a few counts of this clone. This sequence joins TRBV18 and TRBJ1-5; 8 bases fit TRBD1. In germline, CDR1 is KGHSH, CDR2 LQKENI. This CDR3 has 13 amino acids. J gave up 7 bases and V 5 bases, and 4 bases lay outside the gene matches. CDR3 nucleotides: TGTGCCAGCTCATCGGACAGGGACCAGCCCCAGCATTTT. Its protein is CASSSDRDQPQHF.

V and J are TRBV7-3 and TRBJ2-2; 12 bases align to TRBD2. V shed 9 bases, J shed 2 bases, and the junction held 4 bases outside the gene matches. The CDR3 contains 15 residues. Germline lookup yields CDR1 SGHTA and CDR2 FQGTGA. CDR3 in amino acids: CASQLAGGNTGELFF. The CDR3, as DNA: TGTGCCAGTCAACTAGCGGGGGGTAACACCGGGGAGCTGTTTTTT.

This chain links TRBV10-3 with TRBJ1-6; 8 bases map to TRBD1. CDR3 length equals 16 residues. In germline, CDR1 is ENHRY, CDR2 SYGVKD. Trimming cost V 3 bases and J 7 bases; bases outside gene matches: 8. The CDR3 sequence: CAISEGQGAGNSPLHF. DNA for the CDR3: TGTGCCATCAGTGAAGGCCAGGGGGCTGGAAATTCACCCCTCCACTTT.

The chain couples TRBV6-5 to TRBJ1-1, with a possible D match to TRBD1 (5 bases). The CDR3 contains 14 residues. V was trimmed by 6 bases and J by 4 bases, leaving 15 bases between them. Germline V gives CDR1 MNHEY, CDR2 SVGAGI. DNA for the CDR3: TGTGCCAGCAGCGCACAGGTGGAGAGCACTGAAGCTTTCTTT. It yields the protein CASSAQVESTEAFF.

V usage is TRBV5-4 and J usage is TRBJ1-2; D is undetermined. CDR1 and CDR2 from the germline V gene are SGHNT and YYREEE (reference sequence). The CDR3 is 12 residues long. The germline V and J ends were trimmed by 4 bases and 4 bases, with 8 bases remaining between them. The CDR3 bases are TGTGCCAGCAGCGCAAACAGCTATGGCTACACCTTC. Translation gives CASSANSYGYTF.

The chain carries TRBV4-2 and TRBJ2-5; 8 bases align to TRBD1. V lost 3 bases to trimming and J lost 4 bases; unmatched junction nucleotides: 10. The CDR3 totals 16 residues. Germline V CDR1 and CDR2: LGHNA, YNFKEQ. The DNA for the CDR3 is TGTGCCAGCAGCCAGGATAGAGGGACAGGCAGAGAGACCCAGTACTTC. This translates into CASSQDRGTGRETQYF.

The chain uses TRBV5-1 and TRBJ2-1; 10 nucleotides align to TRBD1. Trimming cost V 5 bases and J 4 bases; bases outside gene matches: 6. This CDR3 is 15 amino acids long. Germline CDR1 and CDR2: SGHRS and YFSETQ. CDR3 bases: TGCGCCAGCAGTCGACCGGGACAGGGGTACAATGAGCAGTTCTTC. It is translated as CASSRPGQGYNEQFF.

This CDR3 reads CASSLEHRVQETQYF. The CDR3 DNA reads TGTGCCAGCAGCTTAGAGCACAGGGTCCAAGAGACCCAGTACTTC. The chain joins TRBV7-2 to TRBJ2-5; possibly TRBD1 for D (6 bases). The CDR3 length is 15 residues. Germline loops: CDR1 SGHTA, CDR2 FQGNSA. Trimming stripped 1 base from V and 1 base from J, with 10 bases between. The full variable domain, with the rest looked up from reference TRBV7-2 and TRBJ2-5, is GAGVSQSPSNKVTEKGKDVELRCDPISGHTALYWYRQSLGQGLEFLIYFQGNSAPDKSGLPSDRFSAERTGGSVSTLTIQRTQQEDSAVYLCASSLEHRVQETQYFGPGTRLLVL.

The chain employs TRBV7-2 and TRBJ2-7; 7 bases map to TRBD1. The length of the CDR3 is 15 residues. J gave up 3 bases and V 5 bases, and 10 bases lay outside the gene matches. Germline loops: CDR1 SGHTA, CDR2 FQGNSA. The CDR3 loop reads CASSPRTGLFYEQYF. CDR3 DNA: TGTGCCAGCAGCCCGCGGACAGGTTTATTCTACGAGCAGTACTTC.

This sequence joins TRBV19 and TRBJ1-1; D perhaps matches TRBD1 (5 bases). Germline V CDR1 and CDR2: LNHDA, SQIVND (reference sequence). The V end lost 3 bases, the J end lost 4 bases, and 21 bases lay between the germline ends. The CDR3 has 17 residues. CDR3 protein: CASSIQGAALSGTEAFF. CDR3 nucleotide sequence: TGTGCCAGTAGTATCCAAGGGGCAGCCCTATCGGGCACTGAAGCTTTCTTT.

V and J are TRBV11-2 and TRBJ2-2, with D perhaps matching TRBD1 (5 bases). The CDR3 covers 13 residues. Germline CDR1 reads SGHAT; CDR2 reads FQNNGV. Trimming pared 1 base from V and 7 bases from J, leaving 7 bases between. For the CDR3, the DNA is TGTGCCAGCAGCTTAGCAGGGCTCGGGGAGCTGTTTTTT. The encoded protein is CASSLAGLGELFF.

The rearrangement uses TRBV7-2 and TRBJ2-1; 12 bases agree with TRBD2. The CDR3 covers 16 residues. The V gene end was trimmed by 4 bases and the J gene end by 4 bases; junction bases not matched to a gene: 5. Per germline, CDR1 SGHTA and CDR2 FQGNSA. The CDR3: CASSSRTSGVYNEQFF. The DNA of the CDR3 is TGTGCCAGCAGCTCCCGGACTAGCGGGGTATACAATGAGCAGTTCTTC.

The chain has TRBV28 and TRBJ2-7; a weak D match, TRBD2 (6 bases). Germline CDR1 reads MDHEN; CDR2 reads SYDVKM. CDR3 length equals 14 residues. V lost 2 bases and J 6 bases, leaving 14 bases between the germline ends. CDR3 amino acids: CASSLGGVQAEQYF. DNA of the CDR3: TGTGCCAGCAGTTTAGGCGGGGTTCAGGCCGAGCAGTACTTC.

DNA of the CDR3: TGTGCCAGCAGAACACAGGCCAGCTCTGGAAACACCATATATTTT. This encodes CASRTQASSGNTIYF. The chain uses TRBV6-5 and TRBJ1-3; weak D call: TRBD1 (5 bases). CDR3 size: 15 residues. Per germline, CDR1 MNHEY and CDR2 SVGAGI. Trimming shortened V by 6 bases and J by 0 bases, and 12 bases separated the two germline ends.

In DNA form, the CDR3 reads TGTGCCTGGGGACTAGCGGGGGGGACCACAGATACGCAGTATTTT. Its translation: CAWGLAGGTTDTQYF. V gene TRBV30 combines with J gene TRBJ2-3; 15 nucleotides line up with TRBD2. Germline-derived CDR1 and CDR2 are GTSNPN and SVGIG (reference sequence). J lost 2 bases, V lost 5 bases, and 2 bases had no gene match. CDR3 length: 15 residues.

The V and J genes are TRBV4-3 and TRBJ2-5; weak D call: TRBD2 (6 bases). V gave up 3 bases and J gave up 4 bases, with 9 bases separating them. The CDR3 is made up of 13 amino acids. In germline, CDR1 is LGHNA, CDR2 YSLEER. As DNA, the CDR3 is TGCGCCAGCAGCCAGGACGGGGGAGAGACCCAGTACTTC. It yields the protein CASSQDGGETQYF.

This clone was observed a few times. The V gene is TRBV6-6, the J gene TRBJ2-1; 7 nucleotides agree with TRBD2. This CDR3 comprises 14 residues. Germline trimming cut 5 bases from V and 8 bases from J; bases unmatched to any gene: 9. CDR1 is MNHNY, CDR2 SVGAGI, per germline (reference sequence). For the CDR3, the DNA is TGTGCCAGCAGTCCACGGACTAGTTTGGATGAGCAGTTCTTC. This translates into CASSPRTSLDEQFF.

In its sample, this clone was seen once. The J gene is TRBJ2-7, the V gene TRBV28; D not resolved. The V gene lost 1 base and the J gene lost 3 bases, with 4 bases spanning the gap. The CDR3 runs 12 residues. Germline V gene data show CDR1 as MDHEN and CDR2 as SYDVKM. For the CDR3, the DNA is TGTGCCAGCAGTTTATCGGGCTACGAGCAGTACTTC. It yields the protein CASSLSGYEQYF. The whole variable domain, filled in from reference TRBV28 and TRBJ2-7, reads DVKVTQSSRYLVKRTGEKVFLECVQDMDHENMFWYRQDPGLGLRLIYFSYDVKMKEKGDIPEGYSVSREKKERFSLILESASTNQTSMYLCASSLSGYEQYFGPGTRLTVT.

This chain joins TRBV5-4 and TRBJ2-5, with 7 bases identical to TRBD2. The germline gives CDR1 SGHNT, CDR2 YYREEE (reference sequence). The CDR3 contains 16 residues. V was pared by 0 bases and J by 1 base, with 6 bases of the junction left unmatched. The CDR3 reads CASSLGQGGSQETQYF. The CDR3 region has the DNA TGTGCCAGCAGCTTGGGGCAGGGAGGGTCCCAAGAGACCCAGTACTTC.

The chain has TRBV6-4 and TRBJ2-5, with 10 nucleotides matching TRBD1. The germline gives CDR1 MRHNA, CDR2 SNTAGT. V shed 6 bases and J 1 base; nucleotides not matched to a gene: 14. This CDR3 has 18 residues. As DNA, the CDR3 is TGTGCCAGCAGCCGTCCCGGGACAGGGGCAGAGCCCCAAGAGACCCAGTACTTC. Translating gives CASSRPGTGAEPQETQYF.